The subject of this entry is one T cell receptor (beta chain). Antigen: not known. CDR3 length equals 14 residues. The ends were cut back, 5 bases at V and 2 bases at J, with 13 bases in the middle. The germline CDR1 and CDR2 sequences are SNHLY and FYNNEI. The sample originates from a study of CD8+ T cells in alopecia areata. Study in general: A regimen of oral tofacitinib, 5 to 10 mg twice daily, was given to treated patients. People stayed on tofacitinib for 6 to 18 months, then stopped the drug for 6 months.

Overall study findings and caveats: Many expanded lesional clones persisted in scalp and blood during tofacitinib treatment. Clonality was higher in lesional than normal scalp, especially in alopecia totalis/universalis.

Treatment in this sample: oral pan-JAK inhibitor, 5-10 mg twice daily. RNA was extracted and reverse transcribed into cDNA as the sequencing template. The method was immunoSEQ multiplex PCR; TCRdb's version includes in-frame clones alone and lacks a portion of them. The sample lists around 140,000 clones, 70% to 90% occurring once. Material: CD8+ T cells sorted from blood, obtained at week 4, from a patient treated with tofacitinib. The sequence derives from a human donor with alopecia areata. The J gene is TRBJ2-7, the V gene TRBV2, with a possible D match to TRBD2 (6 bases). CDR3 DNA: TGTGCCAGCAGTCCAAGGGACTTCCCCTACGAGCAGTACTTC. This codes for CASSPRDFPYEQYF.